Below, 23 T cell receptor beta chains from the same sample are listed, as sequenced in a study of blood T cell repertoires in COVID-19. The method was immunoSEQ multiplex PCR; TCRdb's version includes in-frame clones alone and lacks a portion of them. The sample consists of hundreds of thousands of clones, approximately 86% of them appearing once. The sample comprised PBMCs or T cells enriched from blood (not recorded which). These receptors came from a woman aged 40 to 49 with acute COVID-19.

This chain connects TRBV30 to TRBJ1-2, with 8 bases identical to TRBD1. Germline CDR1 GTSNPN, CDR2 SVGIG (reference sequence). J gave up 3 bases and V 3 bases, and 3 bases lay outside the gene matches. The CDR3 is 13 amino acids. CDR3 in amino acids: CAWSETGDYGYTF. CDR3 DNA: TGTGCCTGGAGCGAGACAGGGGACTATGGCTACACCTTC. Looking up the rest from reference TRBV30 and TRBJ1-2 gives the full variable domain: SQTIHQWPATLVQPVGSPLSLECTVEGTSNPNLYWYRQAAGRGLQLLFYSVGIGQISSEVPQNLSASRPQDRQFILSSKKLLLSDSGFYLCAWSETGDYGYTFGSGTRLTVV.

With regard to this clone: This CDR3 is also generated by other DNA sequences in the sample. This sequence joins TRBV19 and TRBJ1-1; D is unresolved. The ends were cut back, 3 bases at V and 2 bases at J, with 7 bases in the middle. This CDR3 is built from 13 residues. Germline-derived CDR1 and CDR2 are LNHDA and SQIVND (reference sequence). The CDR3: CASSISSNTEAFF. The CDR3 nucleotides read TGTGCCAGTAGTATCTCCAGTAACACTGAAGCTTTCTTT.

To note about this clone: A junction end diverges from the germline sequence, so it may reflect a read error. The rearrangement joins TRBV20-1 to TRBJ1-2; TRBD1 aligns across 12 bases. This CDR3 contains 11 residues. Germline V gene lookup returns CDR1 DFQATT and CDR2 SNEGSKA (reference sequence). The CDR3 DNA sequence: TGCAGTGCCCAAGGGACAGGGGGCCCCCCGTTC. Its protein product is CSAQGTGGPPF.

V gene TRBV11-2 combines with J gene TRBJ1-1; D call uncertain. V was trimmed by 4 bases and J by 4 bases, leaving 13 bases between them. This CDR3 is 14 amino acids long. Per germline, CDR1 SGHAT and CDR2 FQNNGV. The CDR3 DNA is TGTGCCAGCAGCTCCTGGAGGTTGGCCACTGAAGCTTTCTTT. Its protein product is CASSSWRLATEAFF.

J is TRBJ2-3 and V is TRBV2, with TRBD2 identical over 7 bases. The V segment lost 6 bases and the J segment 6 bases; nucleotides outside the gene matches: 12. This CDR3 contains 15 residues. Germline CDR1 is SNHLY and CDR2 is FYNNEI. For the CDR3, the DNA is TGTGCCAGCAGGGGGCTAGCGGTGTCCATCGATACGCAGTATTTT. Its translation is CASRGLAVSIDTQYF.

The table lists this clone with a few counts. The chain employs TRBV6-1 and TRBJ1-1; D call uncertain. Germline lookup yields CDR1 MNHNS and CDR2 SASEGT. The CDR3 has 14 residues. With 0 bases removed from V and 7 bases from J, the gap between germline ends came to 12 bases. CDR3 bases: TGTGCCAGCAGTGAAGCGCTTTTCCAGGTTGAAGCTTTCTTT. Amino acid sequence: CASSEALFQVEAFF.

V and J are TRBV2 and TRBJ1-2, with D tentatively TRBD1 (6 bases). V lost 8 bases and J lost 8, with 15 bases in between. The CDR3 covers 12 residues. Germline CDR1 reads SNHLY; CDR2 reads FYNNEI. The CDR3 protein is CASHRARPGYTF. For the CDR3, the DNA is TGTGCCAGCCACAGGGCTCGTCCAGGCTACACCTTC.

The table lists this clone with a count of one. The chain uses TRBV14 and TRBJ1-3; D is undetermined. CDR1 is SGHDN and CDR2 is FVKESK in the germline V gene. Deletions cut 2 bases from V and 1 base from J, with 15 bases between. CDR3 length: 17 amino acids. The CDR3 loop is CASSQFTARGSGNTIYF. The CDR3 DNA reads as TGTGCCAGCAGCCAATTTACGGCCCGGGGATCTGGAAACACCATATATTTT.

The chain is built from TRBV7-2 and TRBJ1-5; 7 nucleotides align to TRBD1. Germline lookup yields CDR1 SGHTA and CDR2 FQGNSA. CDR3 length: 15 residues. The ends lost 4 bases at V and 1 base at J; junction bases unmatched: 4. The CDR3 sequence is CASSSQGNSNQPQHF. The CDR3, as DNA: TGTGCCAGCAGCTCACAGGGGAACAGCAATCAGCCCCAGCATTTT.

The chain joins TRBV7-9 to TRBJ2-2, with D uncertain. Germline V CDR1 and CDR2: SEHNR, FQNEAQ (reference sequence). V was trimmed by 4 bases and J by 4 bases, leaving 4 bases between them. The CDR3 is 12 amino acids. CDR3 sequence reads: CASSSSTGELFF. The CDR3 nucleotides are TGTGCCAGCAGCTCGTCCACCGGGGAGCTGTTTTTT.

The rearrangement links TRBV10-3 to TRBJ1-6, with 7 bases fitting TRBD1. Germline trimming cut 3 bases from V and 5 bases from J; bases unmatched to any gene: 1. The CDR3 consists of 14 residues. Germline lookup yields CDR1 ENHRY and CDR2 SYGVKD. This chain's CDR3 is CAISDRGDNSPLHF. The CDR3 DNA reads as TGTGCCATCAGTGACAGGGGGGATAATTCACCCCTCCACTTT.

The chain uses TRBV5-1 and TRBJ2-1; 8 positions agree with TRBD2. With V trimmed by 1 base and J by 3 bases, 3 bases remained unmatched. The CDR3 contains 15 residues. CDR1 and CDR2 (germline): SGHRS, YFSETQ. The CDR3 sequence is CASSLLRGVYNEQFF. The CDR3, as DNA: TGCGCCAGCAGCTTGTTGCGGGGGGTCTACAATGAGCAGTTCTTC.

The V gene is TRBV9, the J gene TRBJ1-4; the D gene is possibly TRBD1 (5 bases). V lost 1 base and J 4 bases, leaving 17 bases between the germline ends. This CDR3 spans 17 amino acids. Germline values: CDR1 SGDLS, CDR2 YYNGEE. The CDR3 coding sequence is TGTGCCAGCAGCGTATCGAGCCAGGGAATCGTTAATGAAAAACTGTTTTTT. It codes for CASSVSSQGIVNEKLFF.

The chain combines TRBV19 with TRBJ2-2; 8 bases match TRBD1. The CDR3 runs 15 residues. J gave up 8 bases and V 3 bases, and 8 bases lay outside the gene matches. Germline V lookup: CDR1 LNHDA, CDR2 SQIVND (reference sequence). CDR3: CASSIDRGASGELFF. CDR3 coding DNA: TGTGCCAGTAGTATTGACAGGGGAGCATCGGGGGAGCTGTTTTTT.

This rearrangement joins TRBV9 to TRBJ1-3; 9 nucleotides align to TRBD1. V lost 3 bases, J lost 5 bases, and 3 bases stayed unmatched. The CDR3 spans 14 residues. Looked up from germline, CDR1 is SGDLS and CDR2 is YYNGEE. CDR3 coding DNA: TGTGCCAGCAGCGCCGGACAGGGGAGAAACACCATATATTTT. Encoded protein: CASSAGQGRNTIYF.

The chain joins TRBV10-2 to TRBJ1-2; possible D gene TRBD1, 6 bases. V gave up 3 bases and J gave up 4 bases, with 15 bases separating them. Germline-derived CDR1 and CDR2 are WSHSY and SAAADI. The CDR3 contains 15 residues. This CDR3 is CASSDLLTGTYGYTF. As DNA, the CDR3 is TGCGCCAGCAGTGACCTTTTGACAGGAACCTATGGCTACACCTTC.

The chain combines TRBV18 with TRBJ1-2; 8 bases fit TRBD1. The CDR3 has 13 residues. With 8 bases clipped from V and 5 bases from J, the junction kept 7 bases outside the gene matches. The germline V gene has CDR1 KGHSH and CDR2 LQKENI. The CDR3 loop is CASLGQAPYGYTF. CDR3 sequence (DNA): TGTGCCAGCCTGGGACAGGCCCCTTATGGCTACACCTTC. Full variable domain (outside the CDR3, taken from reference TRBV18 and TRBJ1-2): NAGVMQNPRHLVRRRGQEARLRCSPMKGHSHVYWYRQLPEEGLKFMVYLQKENIIDESGMPKERFSAEFPKEGPSILRIQQVVRGDSAAYFCASLGQAPYGYTFGSGTRLTVV.

In nucleotides, the CDR3 is TGTGCCTCGTTTGTCCCCGGGTATAATTCACCCCTCCACTTT. Its translation: CASFVPGYNSPLHF. The V gene is TRBV28, the J gene TRBJ1-6; unclear D gene. Germline CDR1 MDHEN, CDR2 SYDVKM. CDR3 length equals 14 residues. V gave up 11 bases and J gave up 4 bases, with 15 bases separating them.

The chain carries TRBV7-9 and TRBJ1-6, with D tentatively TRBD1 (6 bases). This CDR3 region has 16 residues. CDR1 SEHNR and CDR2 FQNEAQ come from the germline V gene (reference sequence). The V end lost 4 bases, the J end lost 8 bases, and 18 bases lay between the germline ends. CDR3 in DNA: TGTGCCAGCAGCTCAGGGGCCCGGGAATTATATTCACCCCTCCACTTT. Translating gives CASSSGARELYSPLHF. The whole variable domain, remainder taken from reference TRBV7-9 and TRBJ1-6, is DTGVSQNPRHKITKRGQNVTFRCDPISEHNRLYWYRQTLGQGPEFLTYFQNEAQLEKSRLLSDRFSAERPKGSFSTLEIQRTEQGDSAMYLCASSSGARELYSPLHFGNGTRLTVT.

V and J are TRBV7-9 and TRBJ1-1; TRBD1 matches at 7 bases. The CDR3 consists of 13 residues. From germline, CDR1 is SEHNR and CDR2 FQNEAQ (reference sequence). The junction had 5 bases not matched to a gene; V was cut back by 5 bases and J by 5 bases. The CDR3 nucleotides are TGTGCCAGCAGCGACAGGGTTACGACTGAAGCTTTCTTT. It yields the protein CASSDRVTTEAFF.

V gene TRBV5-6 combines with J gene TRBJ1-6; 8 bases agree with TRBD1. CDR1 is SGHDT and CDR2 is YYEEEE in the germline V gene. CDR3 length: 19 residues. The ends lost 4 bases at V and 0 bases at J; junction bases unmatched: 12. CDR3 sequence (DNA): TGTGCCAGCAGCGACAGCGGACAGGGACATTACTCCTATAATTCACCCCTCCACTTT. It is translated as CASSDSGQGHYSYNSPLHF.

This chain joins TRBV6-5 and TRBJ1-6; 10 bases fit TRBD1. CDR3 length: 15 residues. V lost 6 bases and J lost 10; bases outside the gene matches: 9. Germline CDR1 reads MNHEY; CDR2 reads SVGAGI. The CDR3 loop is CASRTRTGGYSPLHF. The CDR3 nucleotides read TGTGCCAGCAGAACGAGGACAGGGGGTTACTCACCCCTCCACTTT.

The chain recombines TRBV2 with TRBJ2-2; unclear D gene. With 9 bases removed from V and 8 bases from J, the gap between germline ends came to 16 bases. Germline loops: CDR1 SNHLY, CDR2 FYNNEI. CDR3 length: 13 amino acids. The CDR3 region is CASSGQPWGELFF. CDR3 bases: TGTGCCAGTTCTGGCCAACCATGGGGGGAGCTGTTTTTT.